This entry is about one T cell receptor beta chain. This entry belongs to a study of blood T cell repertoires in COVID-19. Study-wide background: The study drew acute and convalescent COVID-19 samples from the United States, Italy and Spain. PBMCs, B-cell-depleted T cells, or T cells provided the cDNA or gDNA that made up the material.

The CDR3 extends over 16 amino acids. V was pared by 3 bases and J by 0 bases, with 3 bases of the junction left unmatched. Germline lookup yields CDR1 KGHDR and CDR2 SFDVKD. Per the study methods: Estimation of nucleated cell counts relied on the amplification of reference gene primers. Some clones are missing from TCRdb's copy, which holds only in-frame ones; the method was immunoSEQ multiplex PCR. That table supplies the V and J calls and clone size; D and trimming were determined from the DNA. The data hold over 200,000 clones, with nearly 90% observed a single time. The sample was peripheral blood. The chain links TRBV24-1 to TRBJ2-7; 11 nucleotides match TRBD1. The origin of this receptor is a woman aged 25 to 45 with acute or convalescent COVID-19. Written as DNA, the CDR3 is TGTGCCACCAGTGATCCCGGGACAGGGGGCTCCTACGAGCAGTACTTC. The encoded protein is CATSDPGTGGSYEQYF.